What follows are 10 T cell receptor beta chains derived from one specimen sequenced in a study of low-dose radiotherapy and immunotherapy resistance in tumors. Time point in this sample: before trial treatment. First-strand cDNA used TRAV- and TRBV-specific primers, covering alpha and beta chains. PCR amplification of the TCRs was performed with Phusion for 15 to 25 PCR cycles, and it relied on a constant-region primer together with a V-primer adapter. TCRdb reprocessed the reads with MiXCR, giving one entry per CDR3 protein. Altogether over 65,000 distinct CDR3 sequences are present, about 18% being singletons, with the ten largest covering roughly 3%. The source was PBMCs, collected before treatment. The receptors derive from a male donor with prostate cancer.

This clonotype was detected ten times or more. The chain carries TRBV7-2 and TRBJ1-5; D call uncertain. The CDR3 has 15 amino acids. Per germline, CDR1 SGHTA and CDR2 FQGNSA. Trimming removed 5 bases at V and 5 bases at J, with 16 bases between. The CDR3 sequence: CASSPSSSGYQPQHF. DNA of the CDR3: TGTGCCAGCAGCCCGTCGTCCTCCGGATATCAGCCCCAGCATTTT.

Details on this clonotype: Since a far larger clone is one base different, this is likely a read error. This likely comes from a read error, as the CDR3 has no conserved phenylalanine or tryptophan at its end. The chain couples TRBV13 to TRBJ2-7; TRBD1 agrees at 9 bases. The CDR3 loop spans 17 amino acids. The trim removed 5 bases at V and 2 bases at J, leaving 13 bases unmatched. Germline CDR1 is PRHDT and CDR2 is FYEKMQ (reference sequence). The CDR3 region is CASSPGQGTPKPYEQYS. The CDR3 nucleotides read TGTGCCAGCAGCCCGGGACAGGGTACCCCAAAACCCTACGAGCAGTACTCC.

J is TRBJ1-1 and V is TRBV6-2 or TRBV6-3; D might be TRBD1 (5 bases). The CDR3 is 11 amino acids. V lost 5 bases, J lost 8 bases, and 9 bases lay in between. Germline V lookup: CDR1 MNHEY, CDR2 SVGEGT. The CDR3 here is CASSRQREAFF. Written as DNA, the CDR3 is TGTGCCAGCAGTAGACAGCGGGAAGCTTTCTTT.

This clonotype appeared many times. The chain joins TRBV7-2 to TRBJ1-3, with 7 bases aligning to TRBD1. From germline, CDR1 is SGHTA and CDR2 FQGNSA. This CDR3 has 14 amino acids. J gave up 5 bases and V 5 bases, and 6 bases lay outside the gene matches. This CDR3 is CASSPQGQRNTIYF. The CDR3 DNA reads TGTGCCAGCAGCCCACAGGGACAGCGAAACACCATATATTTT.

The sample holds a few counts of this clonotype. The genes are TRBV13 and TRBJ2-7, with 7 bases identical to TRBD1. The ends lost 3 bases at V and 0 bases at J; junction bases unmatched: 5. CDR1 and CDR2 (germline): PRHDT, FYEKMQ (reference sequence). The CDR3 is 15 residues long. This CDR3 is CASSLTGTASYEQYF. CDR3 DNA: TGTGCCAGCAGCTTGACCGGGACAGCCTCCTACGAGCAGTACTTC.

This clonotype has a count of ten or more. The chain couples TRBV19 to TRBJ1-2; weak D call: TRBD1 (6 bases). V shed 4 bases and J shed 5 bases, with 14 bases lying between them. This CDR3 has 14 amino acids. Germline V gene data show CDR1 as LNHDA and CDR2 as SQIVND (reference sequence). CDR3 amino acids: CASSSPRGWYGYTF. The CDR3 DNA reads as TGTGCCAGTAGTAGCCCCAGGGGTTGGTATGGCTACACCTTC.

This clonotype was observed at least ten times. The genes are TRBV6-2 or TRBV6-3 and TRBJ2-1; 8 bases are a match to TRBD1. Unmatched junction bases numbered 4, after V lost 4 bases and J lost 2 bases. The germline V gene has CDR1 MNHEY and CDR2 SVGEGT. The CDR3 sequence is 15 residues long. The CDR3 spells CASSLDRGTYNEQFF. The CDR3 bases are TGTGCCAGCAGTTTAGACAGGGGAACCTACAATGAGCAGTTCTTC.

This clonotype has at least ten counts. This chain links TRBV12-3 or TRBV12-4 with TRBJ2-2; D not certain. Trimming left V 3 bases short and J 5 bases short, with 13 bases between. The CDR3 extends over 15 amino acids. For the CDR3, the DNA is TGTGCCAGCAGTTTGTGGGTGAAAGGAACCGGGGAGCTGTTTTTT. This translates into CASSLWVKGTGELFF.

The chain carries TRBV5-4 and TRBJ2-4; 12 nucleotides agree with TRBD2. V lost 2 bases to trimming and J lost 4 bases; unmatched junction nucleotides: 4. The germline gives CDR1 SGHNT, CDR2 YYREEE (reference sequence). The CDR3 contains 16 residues. This chain's CDR3 is CASSFGLAGLKNIQYF. In DNA form, the CDR3 reads TGTGCCAGCAGCTTCGGACTAGCGGGACTTAAAAACATTCAGTACTTC.

In its sample, this clonotype was seen many times. The chain uses TRBV4-2 and TRBJ2-5; D is unresolved. This CDR3 comprises 15 residues. Trimming pared 0 bases from V and 2 bases from J, leaving 10 bases between. CDR1 and CDR2 from the germline V gene are LGHNA and YNFKEQ. The CDR3 loop is CASSQDPRPQETQYF. CDR3 nucleotide sequence: TGTGCCAGCAGCCAAGATCCTCGGCCACAAGAGACCCAGTACTTC.